This T cell receptor (beta chain) was documented in a study of cytomegalovirus exposure and HLA in healthy donors. About the research overall: Ancestry clustering placed about four fifths of several hundred genotyped donors in the Caucasian-associated cluster.

Germline CDR1 is LNHDA and CDR2 is SQIVND (reference sequence). Trimming left V 5 bases short and J 4 bases short, with 17 bases between. The CDR3 consists of 15 residues. Vbeta (60) and Jbeta (13) primers were used in the PCR. TCRdb's table, derived via immunoSEQ multiplex PCR, lists solely in-frame clones and lacks some. The data show 150,000 to 200,000 clones, 70% to 85% seen once. Regarding this clone: Its antigen is undetermined.

Study results and limitations: In an earlier analysis, productive rearrangement rates for most beta V segments clustered near 87% or 30%. Accurate prediction of HLA-A and HLA-B alleles (for most subjects) was reportedly achieved from TCR beta sequences. The study labeled 164 TCR beta chains cytomegalovirus-associated.

Sequences were obtained from PBMCs. V gene TRBV19 combines with J gene TRBJ1-1; the D is unclear. The receptor's source is a boy between 2 and 15 years old in good health and CMV-seronegative. CDR3: CASSDSTRMGTEAFF. CDR3 in DNA: TGTGCCAGTAGTGACTCGACGAGGATGGGCACTGAAGCTTTCTTT.